Following are 13 T cell receptor beta chains from one sample sequenced in a study of cytomegalovirus exposure and HLA in healthy donors. 60 Vbeta and 13 Jbeta primers were used in PCR. Measured with immunoSEQ multiplex PCR; TCRdb has only the in-frame clones, and not every one. The table records about 150,000 clones, around 78% of them present only once. Input material: PBMCs. The receptors stem from a woman aged 18 to 35 in good health and CMV-seronegative.

The chain has TRBV27 and TRBJ1-6; 7 nucleotides line up with TRBD1. The CDR3 sequence is 15 residues long. Germline CDR1 reads MNHEY; CDR2 reads SMNVEV (reference sequence). V gave up 6 bases and J gave up 5 bases; unmatched junction bases: 7. DNA of the CDR3: TGTGCCAGCAGCAAAGGACAGGTTAATAATTCACCCCTCCACTTT. Translation gives CASSKGQVNNSPLHF.

The genes are TRBV21-1 and TRBJ1-5; the table calls TRBD1, which could not be checked here. TRBV21-1 is annotated as a pseudogene. The CDR3 is 15 residues long. CDR3 region: CASSNRRGQGQPQHF. Written as DNA, the CDR3 is TGTGCCAGCAGCAATCGTAGGGGACAAGGTCAGCCCCAGCATTTT.

In its sample, this clone was seen once. V and J are TRBV11-1 and TRBJ1-1; D possibly corresponds to TRBD1 (5 bases). The ends were cut back, 5 bases at V and 0 bases at J, with 13 bases in the middle. The CDR3 consists of 15 residues. The germline V gene encodes CDR1 SGHAT and CDR2 FQDESV (reference sequence). CDR3 residues: CASSLHRNLNTEAFF. Here the CDR3 DNA reads TGTGCCAGCAGCCTTCACAGGAATCTGAACACTGAAGCTTTCTTT. Full variable domain (rest looked up from reference TRBV11-1 and TRBJ1-1): EAEVAQSPRYKITEKSQAVAFWCDPISGHATLYWYRQILGQGPELLVQFQDESVVDDSQLPKDRFSAERLKGVDSTLKIQPAELGDSAMYLCASSLHRNLNTEAFFGQGTRLTVV.

The chain links TRBV7-2 to TRBJ1-2; 9 nucleotides agree with TRBD1. Germline assignment: CDR1 SGHTA and CDR2 FQGNSA. The CDR3 is 15 amino acids. J was trimmed by 6 bases and V by 1 base; bases with no gene match: 6. CDR3: CASSLEWGQGHGYTF. The CDR3 nucleotides are TGTGCCAGCAGCTTAGAGTGGGGACAGGGCCATGGCTACACCTTC.

The CDR3 spells CASSLGQAGEPYEQYF. For the CDR3, the DNA is TGTGCCAGCAGCTTAGGTCAGGCAGGGGAGCCCTACGAGCAGTACTTC. The rearrangement joins TRBV7-2 to TRBJ2-7; the D gene is possibly TRBD1 (6 bases). The V end lost 1 base, the J end lost 2 bases, and 15 bases lay between the germline ends. The CDR3 is 16 amino acids. The germline V gene has CDR1 SGHTA and CDR2 FQGNSA.

This clone was observed a few times. The chain links TRBV28 to TRBJ2-7; weak D call: TRBD1 (6 bases). Looked up from germline, CDR1 is MDHEN and CDR2 is SYDVKM. V gave up 6 bases and J gave up 4 bases, with 13 bases separating them. The CDR3 loop spans 13 amino acids. The CDR3 nucleotides read TGTGCCAGCAGGGCCGGGACAACTTACGAGCAGTACGTC. This sequence encodes CASRAGTTYEQYV.

The gene calls are TRBV28 and TRBJ1-4; no reliable D call. Trimming stripped 6 bases from V and 3 bases from J, with 17 bases between. Germline CDR1 and CDR2: MDHEN and SYDVKM. This CDR3 contains 16 residues. The CDR3 DNA follows: TGTGCCAGCAGCTCGGGATCGGACGGATCTAATGAAAAACTGTTTTTT. Translated: CASSSGSDGSNEKLFF.

J is TRBJ2-7 and V is TRBV7-9, with D possibly being TRBD2 (5 bases). This CDR3 has 14 residues. CDR1 and CDR2 (germline): SEHNR, FQNEAQ (reference sequence). V was trimmed by 4 bases and J by 4 bases, leaving 14 bases between them. The CDR3 DNA follows: TGTGCCAGCAGCTACTCGGGAATGCCTTACGAGCAGTACTTC. Amino acids: CASSYSGMPYEQYF.

The chain joins TRBV2 to TRBJ2-1, with 13 positions matching TRBD2. Trimming at V came to 8 bases and at J to 10 bases, leaving 2 bases not matched to a gene. The CDR3 is 12 residues long. CDR1 SNHLY and CDR2 FYNNEI come from the germline V gene. DNA for the CDR3: TGTGCCAGCCAGGGACTAGCGGGAGAGCAGTTCTTC. This encodes CASQGLAGEQFF.

V and J are TRBV28 and TRBJ1-4, with D possibly TRBD1 on 6 matching bases. CDR1 is MDHEN and CDR2 is SYDVKM in the germline V gene. The germline V and J ends were trimmed by 7 bases and 3 bases, with 15 bases remaining between them. The CDR3 consists of 15 residues. CDR3 sequence (DNA): TGTGCCAGCACTTACGGCACAGGGCCTAATGAAAAACTGTTTTTT. Amino acids: CASTYGTGPNEKLFF.

The sample holds a few counts of this clone. This chain joins TRBV6-1 and TRBJ1-2, with 7 bases lining up with TRBD1. The J segment lost 0 bases and the V segment lost 6 bases, leaving 4 bases of the junction unmatched. The CDR3 is made up of 14 amino acids. Germline CDR1 MNHNS, CDR2 SASEGT. In DNA, the CDR3 is TGTGCCAGCAGGGGGACAGTAGCTAACTATGGCTACACCTTC. Its translation: CASRGTVANYGYTF.

V and J are TRBV5-6 and TRBJ1-5, with D perhaps matching TRBD1 (6 bases). V was shortened by 0 bases and J by 9 bases, with 19 bases between the two germline ends. The CDR3 consists of 16 residues. Germline CDR1 reads SGHDT; CDR2 reads YYEEEE. The CDR3 sequence: CASSLGPRQALGPQHF. CDR3 nucleotide sequence: TGTGCCAGCAGCTTGGGCCCGCGACAGGCCTTGGGGCCCCAGCATTTT.

The gene calls are TRBV19 and TRBJ2-1; no clear D. Germline loops: CDR1 LNHDA, CDR2 SQIVND (reference sequence). V was pared by 3 bases and J by 0 bases, with 15 bases between. This CDR3 comprises 17 residues. The CDR3 loop is CASSMMETFSSYNEQFF. The CDR3 bases are TGTGCCAGTAGTATGATGGAGACTTTCAGCTCCTACAATGAGCAGTTCTTC.